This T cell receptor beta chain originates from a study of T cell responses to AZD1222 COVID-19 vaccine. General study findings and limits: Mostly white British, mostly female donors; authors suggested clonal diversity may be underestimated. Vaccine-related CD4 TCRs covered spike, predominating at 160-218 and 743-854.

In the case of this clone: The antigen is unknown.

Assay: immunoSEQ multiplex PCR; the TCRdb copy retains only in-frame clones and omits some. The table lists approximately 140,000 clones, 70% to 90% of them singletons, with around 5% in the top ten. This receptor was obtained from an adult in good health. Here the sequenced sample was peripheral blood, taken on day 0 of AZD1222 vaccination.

The CDR3 DNA reads as TGTGCCAGCAGCCAGCACAGGGGATATAGCAATCAGCCCCAGCATTTT. It is translated as CASSQHRGYSNQPQHF. This chain joins TRBV5-8 and TRBJ1-5, with 7 bases fitting TRBD1. The germline gives CDR1 SGHTS, CDR2 YDEGEE. The J segment lost 0 bases and the V segment lost 4 bases, leaving 7 bases of the junction unmatched. This CDR3 comprises 16 residues.